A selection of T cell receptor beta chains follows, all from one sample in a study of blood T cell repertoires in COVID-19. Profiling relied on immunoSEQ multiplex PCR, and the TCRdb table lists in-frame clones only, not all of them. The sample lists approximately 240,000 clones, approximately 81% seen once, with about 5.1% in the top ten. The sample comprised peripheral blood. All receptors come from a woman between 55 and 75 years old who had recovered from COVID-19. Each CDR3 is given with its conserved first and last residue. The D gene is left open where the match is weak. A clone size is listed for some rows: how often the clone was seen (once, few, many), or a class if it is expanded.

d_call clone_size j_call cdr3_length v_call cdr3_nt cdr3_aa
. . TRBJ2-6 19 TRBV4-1 TGCGCCAGCAGCCAAGATCCTAGGCAGTCCCCACCTGGGGCCAACGTCCTGACTTTC CASSQDPRQSPPGANVLTF
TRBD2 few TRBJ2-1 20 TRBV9 TGTGCCAGCAGCGCGCGGACTAGCGGGGGGGTCCGAAGCTCCTACAATGAGCAGTTCTTC CASSARTSGGVRSSYNEQFF
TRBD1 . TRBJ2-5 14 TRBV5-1 TGCGCCAGCAGCCCTGGACAGGTAGCTGGGACCCAGTACTTC CASSPGQVAGTQYF
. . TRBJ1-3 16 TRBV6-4 TGTGCCAGCAGTGACTCGGGGGGGCTGAGGAGGGACACCATATATTTT CASSDSGGLRRDTIYF
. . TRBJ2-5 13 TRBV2 TGTGCCAGCAGTGTAGGGGGATGGGAGACCCAGTACTTC CASSVGGWETQYF
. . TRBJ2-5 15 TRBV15 TGTGCCACCAGGCCGGATCTGGGGCAAGGGGAGACCCAGTACTTC CATRPDLGQGETQYF
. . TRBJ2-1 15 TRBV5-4 TGTGCCAGCAGCGGGGGACACAGGTCCTACAATGAGCAGTTCTTC CASSGGHRSYNEQFF
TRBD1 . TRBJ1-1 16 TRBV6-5 TGTGCCAGCAGTTACTCCGCAGGGGGCCCGAACACTGAAGCTTTCTTT CASSYSAGGPNTEAFF
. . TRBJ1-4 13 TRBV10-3 TGTGCCATCAGTGAAAGGGGTGGGGAAAAACTGTTTTTT CAISERGGEKLFF
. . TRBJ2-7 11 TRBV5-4 TGTGCCAGCAGCCGGGACTACGAGCAGTACTTC CASSRDYEQYF
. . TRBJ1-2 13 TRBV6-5 TGTGCCAGCAGAACACAGGAGTACTATGGCTACACCTTC CASRTQEYYGYTF
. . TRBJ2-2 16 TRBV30 TGTGCCTGGAGTGTACAGCCAGCCCCCCTAACCGGGGAGCTGTTTTTT CAWSVQPAPLTGELFF
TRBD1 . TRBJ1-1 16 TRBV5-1 TGCGCCAGCAGCCTCGATACAGGGGCTATGAACACTGAAGCTTTCTTT CASSLDTGAMNTEAFF
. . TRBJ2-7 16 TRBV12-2 TGTGCAAGTCGCTCGGCCGGGACAGCTATCTCCTACGAGCAGTACTTC CASRSAGTAISYEQYF
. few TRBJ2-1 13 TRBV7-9 TGTGCCAGCAGCTTACTTAACGGGGGTGAGCAGTTCTTC CASSLLNGGEQFF
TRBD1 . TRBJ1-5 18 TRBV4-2 TGTGCCAGCAGCCAAGGTTCCTTAGGGACAGGGAGCAATCAGCCCCAGCATTTT CASSQGSLGTGSNQPQHF
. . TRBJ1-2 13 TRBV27 TGTGCCAGCAGTTTGGGGCAGGGCTATGGCTACACCTTC CASSLGQGYGYTF
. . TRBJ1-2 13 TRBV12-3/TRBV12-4 TGTGCCAGCAGTTTTTCTCAGGGCCACGGCTACACCTTC CASSFSQGHGYTF
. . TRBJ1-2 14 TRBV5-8 TGTGCCAGCAGCCTGGGAGGGCCCCACTCTTCCTACACCTTC CASSLGGPHSSYTF
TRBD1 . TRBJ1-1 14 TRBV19 TGTGCCAGTAGTGAGGACAGGGGGCTTACTGAAGCTTTCTTT CASSEDRGLTEAFF
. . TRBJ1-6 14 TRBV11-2 TGTGCCAGCAGCTTAGGTCAGGCTCATTCACCCCTCCACTTT CASSLGQAHSPLHF
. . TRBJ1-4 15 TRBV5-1 TGCGCCAGCAGCTTGGCGTCTCTAGTTAATGAAAAACTGTTTTTT CASSLASLVNEKLFF
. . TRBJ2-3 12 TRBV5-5 TGTGCCAGCAGCTTGGGACAGGATACGCAGTATTTT CASSLGQDTQYF
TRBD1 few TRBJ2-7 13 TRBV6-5 TGTGCCAGCAGTCGGACAGGGCGGGACGAGCAGTACTTC CASSRTGRDEQYF
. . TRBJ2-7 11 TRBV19 TGTGCCAGTAGTATCGGCTACGAGCAGTACTTC CASSIGYEQYF
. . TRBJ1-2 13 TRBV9 TGTGCCAGCAGCCTATCGGTAAACTATGGCTACACCTTC CASSLSVNYGYTF
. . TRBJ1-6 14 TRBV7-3 TGTGCCAGCAGCGGGGGGGACCGGAATTCACCCCTCCACTTT CASSGGDRNSPLHF
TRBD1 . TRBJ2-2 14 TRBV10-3 TGTGCCATCAACCCAGGGGGCTACACCGGGGAGCTGTTTTTT CAINPGGYTGELFF
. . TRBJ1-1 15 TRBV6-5 TGTGCCAGCACCCCCCGGGGAGGGCGCGAGACTGAAGCTTTCTTT CASTPRGGRETEAFF
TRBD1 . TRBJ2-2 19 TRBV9 TGTGCCAGCAGCGTCGCGATAGGACAGGGGGCGCCGAACACCGGGGAGCTGTTTTTT CASSVAIGQGAPNTGELFF
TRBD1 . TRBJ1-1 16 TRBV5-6 TGTGCCAGCAGCCTCGGGACAGGGAGACGGAACACTGAAGCTTTCTTT CASSLGTGRRNTEAFF
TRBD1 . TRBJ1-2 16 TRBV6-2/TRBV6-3 TGTGCCAGCAGCAAATTGAAAATCGGACAGGGCTATGGCTACACCTTC CASSKLKIGQGYGYTF
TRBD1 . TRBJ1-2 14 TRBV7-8 TGTGCCAGCAGCTTCCGGACAGGGGGAAAGGGCTACACCTTC CASSFRTGGKGYTF
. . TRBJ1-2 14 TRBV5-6 TGTGCCAGCAGCTTCGTCGGGTCTAACTATGGCTACACCTTC CASSFVGSNYGYTF
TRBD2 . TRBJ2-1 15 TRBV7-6 TGTGCCAGCAGCCCTAGCGGGGCCTCCTACAATGAGCAGTTCTTC CASSPSGASYNEQFF
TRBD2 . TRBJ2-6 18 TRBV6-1 TGTGCCAGCAGTGAGCCCCCGGGGGGGGCGTCTGGGGCCAACGTCCTGACTTTC CASSEPPGGASGANVLTF
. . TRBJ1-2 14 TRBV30 TGTGCCTGGAGCGTGGTCACTTCTACCTATGGCTACACCTTC CAWSVVTSTYGYTF
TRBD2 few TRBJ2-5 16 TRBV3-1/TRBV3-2 TGTGCCAGCAGCCAAGGGGCTAGCGGGGATCAAGAGACCCAGTACTTC CASSQGASGDQETQYF
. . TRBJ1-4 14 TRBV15 TGTGCCACCAGCCCAGGACTTTTTAATGAAAAACTGTTTTTT CATSPGLFNEKLFF
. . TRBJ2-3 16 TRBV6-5 TGTGCCAGCAGTTACTCGGGGCGGGACCACACAGATACGCAGTATTTT CASSYSGRDHTDTQYF
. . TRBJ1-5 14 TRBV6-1 TGTGCCAGCAGTGAACTGGGAGTGAATCAGCCCCAGCATTTT CASSELGVNQPQHF
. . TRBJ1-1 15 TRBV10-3 TGTGCCATCAGTGAGACAGGGAACATGAACACTGAAGCTTTCTTT CAISETGNMNTEAFF
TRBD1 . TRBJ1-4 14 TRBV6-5 TGTGCCAGCAGTCGGACAGGGGGACGTGAAAAACTGTTTTTT CASSRTGGREKLFF
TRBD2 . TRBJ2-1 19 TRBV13 TGTGCCAGCAGCTTAACGCGTCTAGCGGGGGGGCTCCATTACAATGAGCAGTTCTTC CASSLTRLAGGLHYNEQFF
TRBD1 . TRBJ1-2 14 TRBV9 TGTGCCAGCAGCGTGGGGACAGGGGACTATGGCTACACCTTC CASSVGTGDYGYTF
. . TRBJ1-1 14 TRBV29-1 TGCAGCGTTGTGGGCCGCCCCCCGAACACTGAAGCTTTCTTT CSVVGRPPNTEAFF
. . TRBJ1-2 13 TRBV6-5 TGTGCCAGCACCGAAGACAGCCGCTATGGCTACACCTTC CASTEDSRYGYTF
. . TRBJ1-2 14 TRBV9 TGTGCCAGCACGGAGGGGGGGAATAACTATGGCTACACCTTC CASTEGGNNYGYTF
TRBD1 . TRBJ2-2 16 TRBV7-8 TGTGCCAGCAGCTTAGCCGGGACAGTTCTCACCGGGGAGCTGTTTTTT CASSLAGTVLTGELFF
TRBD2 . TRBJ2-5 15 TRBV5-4 TGTGCCAGCAGCACCGGACTAGCGGGGCAAGAGACCCAGTACTTC CASSTGLAGQETQYF
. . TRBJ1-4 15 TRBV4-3 TGCGCCAGCAGCCTGGTTCCGGGGATGAGGGAAAAACTGTTTTTT CASSLVPGMREKLFF